This T cell receptor (beta chain) derives from a study of human T cells and chemical hapten exposure. Looked up from germline, CDR1 is ENHRY and CDR2 is SYGVKD. J lost 1 base, V lost 6 bases, and 6 bases had no gene match. The CDR3 has 15 amino acids. TCRdb re-called the RACE reads with MiXCR, one entry per CDR3 protein. This sample has about 180,000 distinct CDR3 sequences, with approximately 31% found just once. Time point noted: pre-sensitization, week 0. Documented treatment: therapeutic diphenylcyclopropenone sensitization with weekly scalp DPC. The sequence was collected from a woman aged 25 to 39 with alopecia areata. Some clones in this sample may be carry-over from other donors' samples. The sample here was whole blood, taken in connection with sensitization to the hapten diphenylcyclopropenone (DPC). The genes are TRBV10-3 and TRBJ1-1; 9 bases map to TRBD1. CDR3 nucleotides: TGTGCCATCAGGCCGGACAGGGGCGCGAACACTGAAGCTTTCTTT. This encodes CAIRPDRGANTEAFF.